These T cell receptor beta chains were read from a single sample in a study of blood T cell repertoires in COVID-19. Profiling relied on immunoSEQ multiplex PCR, and the TCRdb table lists in-frame clones only, not all of them. Altogether about 260,000 clones are present, 83% being singletons, with the ten largest covering approximately 9%. Sequencing input: peripheral blood. All receptors come from a woman between 45 and 60 years old who had recovered from COVID-19. Each CDR3 is given with its conserved first and last residue. The D gene is left open where the match is weak. Expanded clones get a size class; other rows say once, few or many, or leave the size out.

J gene | clone size | D gene | V gene | CDR3 protein | CDR3 DNA
TRBJ2-2 | . | TRBD1 | TRBV3-1/TRBV3-2 | CASSHSRTGDSGELFF | TGTGCCAGCAGCCACAGTCGGACAGGGGATTCCGGGGAGCTGTTTTTT
TRBJ2-1 | . | TRBD2 | TRBV5-8 | CASRRGLPNEQFF | TGTGCCAGCAGACGGGGACTACCCAATGAGCAGTTCTTC
TRBJ1-2 | . | TRBD1 | TRBV7-2 | CASSLLPGQGGGGYTF | TGTGCCAGCAGTCTTCTTCCCGGACAGGGCGGCGGAGGCTACACCTTC
TRBJ1-1 | . | . | TRBV7-2 | CASSLIKAGRMNTEAFF | TGTGCCAGCAGCTTAATTAAGGCAGGGAGGATGAACACTGAAGCTTTCTTT
TRBJ2-1 | few | TRBD1 | TRBV29-1 | CSVLRDSQENEQFF | TGCAGCGTTCTCCGGGACAGCCAAGAAAATGAGCAGTTCTTC
TRBJ2-1 | . | . | TRBV29-1 | CSVEAGPYYNEQFF | TGCAGCGTTGAGGCAGGGCCATACTACAATGAGCAGTTCTTC
TRBJ1-6 | . | . | TRBV27 | CASSPWTANNSPLHF | TGTGCCAGCAGTCCTTGGACTGCCAATAATTCACCCCTCCACTTT
TRBJ1-6 | few | TRBD1 | TRBV4-3 | CASSQESDRGFSYNSPLHF | TGCGCCAGCAGCCAAGAAAGTGACAGGGGATTTTCCTATAATTCACCCCTCCACTTT
TRBJ2-5 | . | TRBD1 | TRBV18 | CASSLAGTGISETQYF | TGTGCCAGCTCATTAGCCGGGACAGGGATATCAGAGACCCAGTACTTC
TRBJ1-3 | . | . | TRBV28 | CASSQGYSGNTIYF | TGTGCCAGCAGCCAGGGATACTCTGGAAACACCATATATTTT
TRBJ2-3 | . | TRBD2 | TRBV29-1 | CSVEASGLAGGPTLPDTQYF | TGCAGCGTTGAAGCCTCGGGACTAGCGGGAGGGCCCACTCTGCCAGATACGCAGTATTTT
TRBJ2-1 | . | . | TRBV7-2 | CASSFPTLDNEQFF | TGTGCCAGCAGCTTCCCGACACTTGACAATGAGCAGTTCTTC
TRBJ1-6 | . | . | TRBV12-3/TRBV12-4 | CASQGYNSPLHF | TGTGCCAGCCAGGGCTATAATTCACCCCTCCACTTT